This T cell receptor beta chain is drawn from a study of beta chain features in type 1 diabetes. Findings and limits, study-wide: Relative to healthy donors, patients appeared to have naive, central memory and Treg TCRB repertoires that were more similar. The study found moderately but significantly shorter TCRB CDR3s in all four CD4+ subsets of Type 1 diabetes patients.

On this clone: Its antigen is unidentified.

Central memory, naive, regulatory and stem cell-like memory CD4+ cells were sorted by CD45RO/CCR7/CD25/CD127/CD95/CD27. Reverse transcription of all isolated RNA meant that expressed TCRB transcripts were sequenced. Only in-frame clones appear in the TCRdb table, and some are missing; sequencing was by immunoSEQ multiplex PCR. The sample has around 130,000 clones, about a sixth seen once. Germline-derived CDR1 and CDR2 are MNHNY and SVGAGI (reference sequence). The CDR3 totals 15 residues. V was clipped by 6 bases and J by 2 bases; unmatched bases: 6. The source of this sequence is a man aged 30 to 45 with type 1 diabetes. Sequences were obtained from central memory CD4+ T cells from blood. The chain combines TRBV6-6 with TRBJ1-5, with 8 bases fitting TRBD1. The CDR3 sequence: CASRHQGAGNQPQHF. The CDR3 nucleotides read TGTGCCAGCAGGCACCAGGGGGCTGGCAATCAGCCCCAGCATTTT.